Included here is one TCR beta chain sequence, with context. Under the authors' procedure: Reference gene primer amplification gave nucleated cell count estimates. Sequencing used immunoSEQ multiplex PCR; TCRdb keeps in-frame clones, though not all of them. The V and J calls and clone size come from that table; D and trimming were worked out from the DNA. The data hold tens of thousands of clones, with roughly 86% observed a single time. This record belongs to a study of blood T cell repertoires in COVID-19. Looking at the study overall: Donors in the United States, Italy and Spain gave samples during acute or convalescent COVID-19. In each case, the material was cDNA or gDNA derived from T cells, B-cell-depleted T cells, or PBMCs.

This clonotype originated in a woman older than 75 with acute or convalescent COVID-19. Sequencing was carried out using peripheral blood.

As DNA, the CDR3 is TGTGCCAGCAGTGACAGGGGGCGTAGGAACACCGGGGAGCTGTTTTTT. Protein product: CASSDRGRRNTGELFF. The chain has TRBV6-1 and TRBJ2-2; 8 bases map to TRBD1. The J segment lost 1 base and the V segment lost 3 bases, leaving 4 bases of the junction unmatched. This CDR3 contains 16 residues. The germline V gene has CDR1 MNHNS and CDR2 SASEGT.